This TCR beta chain was identified in a study of blood T cell repertoires in COVID-19. Turning to the study itself: In each case, the material was cDNA or gDNA derived from T cells, B-cell-depleted T cells, or PBMCs.

In germline, CDR1 is KGHSH, CDR2 LQKENI. CDR3 size: 16 residues. The trim removed 4 bases at V and 0 bases at J, leaving 4 bases unmatched. Study processing details: Reference gene primers were amplified, and this amplification served to estimate nucleated cell counts. Sequencing was performed with immunoSEQ multiplex PCR; in TCRdb, only in-frame clones are kept and a portion is missing. V, J and clone size were drawn from that table, and D and trimming were deduced from the DNA. The data hold 60,000 to 75,000 clones, with more than 80% observed a single time. The sequence came from a man under 40 with acute or convalescent COVID-19. The chain carries TRBV18 and TRBJ2-1; 9 bases map to TRBD2. The sequenced sample consisted of peripheral blood. The CDR3 DNA reads TGTGCCAGCTCACGACCGACTAGCGGCTCCTACAATGAGCAGTTCTTC. Encoded protein: CASSRPTSGSYNEQFF. Drawing the rest from reference TRBV18 and TRBJ2-1, the complete variable domain is NAGVMQNPRHLVRRRGQEARLRCSPMKGHSHVYWYRQLPEEGLKFMVYLQKENIIDESGMPKERFSAEFPKEGPSILRIQQVVRGDSAAYFCASSRPTSGSYNEQFFGPGTRLTVL.